The TCR beta chain under discussion was sequenced for a study of shared clonotypes between healthy human individuals. The repertoire was sequenced with immunoSEQ multiplex PCR; TCRdb's copy has only in-frame clones and lacks some. The data show about 1.5 million clones, around 97% seen once. The TCR sequence derives from a man aged 25-40 years in good health. Sequencing used naive CD4+ T cells sorted from blood. Noted subset: CD45RA+ positively selected.

CDR3: CASSVGSGRGQNIQYF. CDR3 nucleotide sequence: TGTGCCAGCAGCGTAGGAAGCGGGAGGGGCCAAAACATTCAGTACTTC. The chain combines TRBV9 with TRBJ2-4; 10 nucleotides line up with TRBD2. J lost 5 bases, V lost 0 bases, and 5 bases had no gene match. Germline lookup yields CDR1 SGDLS and CDR2 YYNGEE. There are 16 residues in the CDR3.